Listed below are T cell receptor beta chains from one sample, sequenced in a study of cytomegalovirus exposure and HLA in healthy donors. Only in-frame clones appear in the TCRdb table, and some are missing; sequencing was by immunoSEQ multiplex PCR. Among fewer than 130,000 clones listed, 79% were seen once. Source material: PBMCs. The receptor source for this set is a man in his thirties or forties in good health and CMV-seropositive. CDR3s include the opening cysteine and the closing phenylalanine or tryptophan. Each record gives: clone size, J gene, D gene, V gene, CDR3 protein, CDR3 DNA. The D gene is left open where the match is weak. Clone sizes are given selectively: once, few, many, or a class where the clone is expanded.

medium-sized TRBJ2-1 . TRBV6-1 CASSAPQVVVENEQFF TGTGCCAGCAGTGCCCCACAGGTAGTGGTGGAAAATGAGCAGTTCTTC
. TRBJ2-1 . TRBV9 CASSVASSSYNEQFF TGTGCCAGCAGCGTAGCCTCTAGCTCCTACAATGAGCAGTTCTTC
. TRBJ2-5 . TRBV5-6 CASSLEPGSGQETQYF TGTGCCAGCAGCCTTGAGCCCGGGTCCGGCCAAGAGACCCAGTACTTC
. TRBJ1-1 . TRBV28 CASSSPGDSNTEAFF TGTGCCAGCAGTTCCCCCGGCGACAGCAACACTGAAGCTTTCTTT
. TRBJ1-4 . TRBV5-1 CASSFGGTRDEKLFF TGCGCCAGCAGCTTCGGTGGGACTCGGGATGAAAAACTGTTTTTT
. TRBJ2-7 . TRBV5-1 CASSLGAGGPTNYEQYF TGCGCCAGCAGCTTGGGGGCAGGGGGGCCGACCAACTACGAGCAGTACTTC
. TRBJ2-5 TRBD2 TRBV2 CASGSGTSGGQETQYF TGTGCCAGCGGGTCCGGGACTAGCGGGGGTCAAGAGACCCAGTACTTC
. TRBJ2-7 TRBD1 TRBV27 CAVGTGFPGEQYF TGTGCCGTTGGGACAGGGTTTCCGGGCGAGCAGTACTTC
. TRBJ2-3 . TRBV6-5 CASSRAPGWGDTQYF TGTGCCAGCTCCCGAGCCCCAGGGTGGGGAGATACGCAGTATTTT
. TRBJ2-7 . TRBV6-5 CASSSQGFVDEQYF TGTGCCAGCAGTTCCCAGGGCTTTGTGGACGAGCAGTACTTC
. TRBJ1-5 . TRBV2 CASSGGGEGQPQHF TGTGCCAGCAGTGGAGGGGGGGAAGGTCAGCCCCAGCATTTT
. TRBJ1-2 . TRBV5-1 CASSSDTGNGYTF TGCGCCAGCAGCTCGGATACAGGGAATGGCTACACCTTC
. TRBJ2-2 . TRBV10-1 CASSRQTNTGELFF TGCGCCAGCAGTAGACAGACGAACACCGGGGAGCTGTTTTTT
. TRBJ1-1 TRBD1 TRBV27 CASSNRGANANTEAFF TGTGCCAGCAGCAACAGGGGGGCCAACGCCAACACTGAAGCTTTCTTT
few TRBJ2-3 TRBD2 TRBV4-2 CASSQEPASGGRGSTDTQYF TGTGCCAGCAGCCAAGAGCCCGCTAGCGGGGGCCGTGGGAGCACAGATACGCAGTATTTT
. TRBJ1-3 . TRBV5-4 CASSFGSVGPSGNTIYF TGTGCCAGCAGCTTTGGTTCAGTGGGGCCCTCTGGAAACACCATATATTTT
. TRBJ1-2 . TRBV15 CATSRRLDDGYTF TGTGCCACCAGCCGGCGGCTAGACGATGGCTACACCTTC
. TRBJ1-4 . TRBV5-1 CASSSTATQEKLFF TGCGCCAGCAGCTCGACAGCAACCCAAGAAAAACTGTTTTTT
. TRBJ1-4 TRBD1 TRBV13 CASSLGQGREKLFF TGTGCCAGCAGCCTCGGACAGGGTAGGGAAAAACTGTTTTTT
. TRBJ1-1 . TRBV6-5 CASRLGGNTEAFF TGTGCCAGCCGCCTGGGGGGGAACACTGAAGCTTTCTTT
. TRBJ1-1 . TRBV11-3 CASSWGGGYSMNTEAFF TGTGCCAGCAGCTGGGGAGGGGGGTACTCAATGAACACTGAAGCTTTCTTT
. TRBJ2-2 . TRBV9 CASSVGGGNTGELFF TGTGCCAGCAGCGTAGGGGGGGGCAACACCGGGGAGCTGTTTTTT
. TRBJ2-3 . TRBV10-3 CAISYSSTDTQYF TGTGCCATCAGCTACTCTAGCACAGATACGCAGTATTTT
. TRBJ1-1 . TRBV11-2 CASSLDWEAGWTEAFF TGTGCCAGCAGCTTAGATTGGGAGGCTGGGTGGACTGAAGCTTTCTTT
. TRBJ2-5 . TRBV27 CASSWGPSGQETQYF TGTGCCAGCAGTTGGGGGCCGAGTGGACAAGAGACCCAGTACTTC
. TRBJ2-2 . TRBV10-3 CAILGANTGELFF TGTGCCATCCTCGGGGCGAACACCGGGGAGCTGTTTTTT
. TRBJ2-7 TRBD1 TRBV4-3 CASSLSGTAYEQYF TGCGCCAGCAGCTTATCGGGGACAGCCTACGAGCAGTACTTC
. TRBJ2-7 . TRBV11-1 CASSPRQDSYEQYF TGTGCCAGCAGCCCTCGACAGGACTCCTACGAGCAGTACTTC
. TRBJ1-5 TRBD1 TRBV23-1 CASSQSRGTGEGNQPQHF TGCGCCAGCAGTCAAAGCCGGGGGACAGGTGAAGGCAATCAGCCCCAGCATTTT
. TRBJ2-3 . TRBV2 CASSAGEFSDTQYF TGTGCCAGCTCGGCAGGGGAGTTTTCAGATACGCAGTATTTT
. TRBJ2-7 TRBD1 TRBV28 CASSRQGEEQYF TGTGCCAGCAGTCGTCAGGGGGAAGAGCAGTACTTC
. TRBJ1-2 TRBD1 TRBV2 CASSFKPWDREGDYGYTF TGTGCCAGCAGTTTCAAACCGTGGGACAGGGAAGGGGACTATGGCTACACCTTC
few TRBJ2-3 TRBD1 TRBV7-3 CASSLQGATDTQYF TGTGCCAGCAGCTTACAGGGGGCCACAGATACGCAGTATTTT
. TRBJ1-2 . TRBV9 CASSLRGWDYGYTF TGTGCCAGCAGCCTCCGGGGGTGGGACTATGGCTACACCTTC
few TRBJ2-1 . TRBV5-4 CASSLDRGTYNEQFF TGTGCCAGCAGCTTGGACCGGGGGACCTACAATGAGCAGTTCTTC
. TRBJ2-7 TRBD1 TRBV5-1 CASSPGQGVHEQYF TGCGCCAGCAGCCCGGGACAGGGGGTCCACGAGCAGTACTTC
. TRBJ2-3 TRBD2 TRBV7-8 CASSVRTSGDTDTQYF TGTGCCAGCAGCGTAAGGACTAGCGGGGACACAGATACGCAGTATTTT
. TRBJ2-7 . TRBV9 CASSVGGQGAYEQYF TGTGCCAGCAGCGTAGGCGGTCAGGGTGCCTACGAGCAGTACTTC
. TRBJ2-7 TRBD1 TRBV7-2 CASSPVGTGRYEQYF TGTGCCAGCAGCCCGGTTGGGACAGGGAGGTACGAGCAGTACTTC
. TRBJ1-6 . TRBV18 CASSPFNHLRGYNSPLHF TGTGCCAGCTCACCATTTAATCACCTCCGGGGTTATAATTCACCCCTCCACTTT
few TRBJ2-6 TRBD1 TRBV19 CASSKPNRGHYNVLTF TGTGCCAGTAGTAAACCCAACAGGGGGCATTACAACGTCCTGACTTTC
. TRBJ1-2 TRBD1 TRBV10-3 CATLIGTGPADF TGTGCCACCCTGATCGGGACAGGCCCCGCCGACTTC
. TRBJ2-5 TRBD2 TRBV25-1 CASSGLAGVYGETQYF TGTGCCAGCAGCGGACTAGCGGGGGTCTACGGAGAGACCCAGTACTTC
. TRBJ2-3 TRBD2 TRBV2 CARAGLAGSDTQYF TGTGCCAGAGCGGGACTAGCGGGGTCAGATACGCAGTATTTT
. TRBJ1-2 TRBD1 TRBV5-6 CASSRGQGYYGYTF TGTGCCAGCAGCAGAGGACAGGGGTACTATGGCTACACCTTC
. TRBJ2-5 TRBD2 TRBV6-5 CASSYRLAGAGETQYF TGTGCCAGCAGTTACAGACTAGCGGGGGCAGGAGAGACCCAGTACTTC
once TRBJ1-2 TRBD1 TRBV6-5 CASSWTQGTDGYTF TGTGCCAGCAGTTGGACACAGGGGACTGATGGCTACACCTTC
few TRBJ2-7 . TRBV6-5 CASSYADGSSYEQYF TGTGCCAGCAGTTACGCGGACGGGAGCTCCTACGAGCAGTACTTC
. TRBJ1-2 . TRBV30 CAWSVAGSLSF TGTGCCTGGAGTGTAGCAGGTTCTTTGTCCTTC
. TRBJ2-7 . TRBV4-2 CASSLGTEHEQYF TGTGCCAGCAGCCTTGGGACTGAGCACGAGCAGTACTTC
. TRBJ1-5 . TRBV6-1 CASSEVVQPQHF TGTGCCAGCAGTGAAGTAGTGCAGCCCCAGCATTTT
once TRBJ2-2 TRBD2 TRBV14 CASSRLGLAGGLNTGELFF TGTGCCAGCAGCCGCCTAGGACTAGCGGGGGGCCTGAACACCGGGGAGCTGTTTTTT
. TRBJ2-2 . TRBV6-5 CASRLDREAGELFF TGTGCCAGCAGACTTGACAGGGAGGCCGGGGAGCTGTTTTTT
. TRBJ1-1 TRBD1 TRBV11-2 CASSLEGQGGGTEAFF TGTGCCAGCAGCTTAGAGGGACAGGGGGGGGGCACTGAAGCTTTCTTT
. TRBJ2-2 TRBD1 TRBV19 CASRRQGNTGELFF TGTGCCAGCAGAAGACAGGGAAACACCGGGGAGCTGTTTTTT
. TRBJ2-3 . TRBV2 CASSEDPGVADTQYF TGTGCCAGCAGTGAAGATCCGGGGGTGGCAGATACGCAGTATTTT
. TRBJ2-7 TRBD1 TRBV6-5 CASSLGQGLPYEQYF TGTGCCAGCAGCCTGGGACAGGGCCTCCCTTACGAGCAGTACTTC
. TRBJ1-6 TRBD1 TRBV19 CASSMGRDRGSPLHF TGTGCCAGTAGTATGGGCCGGGACAGGGGCTCACCCCTCCACTTT
. TRBJ2-3 . TRBV6-5 CASRYSGGDTDTQYF TGTGCCAGCAGGTATAGCGGCGGTGATACAGATACGCAGTATTTT